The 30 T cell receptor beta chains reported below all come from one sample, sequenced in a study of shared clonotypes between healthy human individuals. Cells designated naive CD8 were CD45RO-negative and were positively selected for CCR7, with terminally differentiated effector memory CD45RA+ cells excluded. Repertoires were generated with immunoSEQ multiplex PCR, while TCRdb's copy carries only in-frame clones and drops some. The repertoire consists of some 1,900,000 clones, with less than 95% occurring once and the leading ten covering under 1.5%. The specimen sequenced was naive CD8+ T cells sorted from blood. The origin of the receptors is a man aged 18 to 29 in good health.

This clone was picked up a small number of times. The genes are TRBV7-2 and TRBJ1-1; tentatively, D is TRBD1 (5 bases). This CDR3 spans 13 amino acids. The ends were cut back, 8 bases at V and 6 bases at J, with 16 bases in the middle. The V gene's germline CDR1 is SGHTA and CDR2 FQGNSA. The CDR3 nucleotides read TGTGCCAGCCGGCCAAGGGGTGATCCTGAAGCTTTCTTT. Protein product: CASRPRGDPEAFF.

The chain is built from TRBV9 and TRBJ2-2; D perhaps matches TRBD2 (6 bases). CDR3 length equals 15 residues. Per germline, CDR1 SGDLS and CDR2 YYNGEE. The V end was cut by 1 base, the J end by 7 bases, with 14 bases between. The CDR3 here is CASSVWSGVDGELFF. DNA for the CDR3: TGTGCCAGCAGCGTATGGTCGGGGGTCGACGGGGAGCTGTTTTTT.

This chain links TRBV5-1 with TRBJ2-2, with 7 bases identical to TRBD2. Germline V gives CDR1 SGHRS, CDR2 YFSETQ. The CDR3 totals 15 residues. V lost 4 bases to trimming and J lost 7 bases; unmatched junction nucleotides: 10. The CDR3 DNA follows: TGCGCCAGCAGCGCCGGGGGGTCCCAGGGCGGGGAGCTGTTTTTT. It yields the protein CASSAGGSQGGELFF.

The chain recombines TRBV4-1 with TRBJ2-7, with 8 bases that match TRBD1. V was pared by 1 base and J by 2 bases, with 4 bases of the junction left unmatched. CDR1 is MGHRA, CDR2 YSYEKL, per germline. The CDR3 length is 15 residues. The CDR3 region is CASSQGVTGAYEQYF. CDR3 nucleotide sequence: TGCGCCAGCAGCCAAGGTGTGACAGGGGCCTACGAGCAGTACTTC.

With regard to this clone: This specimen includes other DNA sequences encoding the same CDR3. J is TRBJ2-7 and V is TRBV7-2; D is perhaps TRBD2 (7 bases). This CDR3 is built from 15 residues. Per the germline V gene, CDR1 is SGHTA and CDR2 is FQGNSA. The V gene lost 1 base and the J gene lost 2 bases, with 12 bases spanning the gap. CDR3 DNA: TGTGCCAGCAGCTTAGGTGGGGGGGGCCCCTACGAGCAGTACTTC. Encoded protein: CASSLGGGGPYEQYF.

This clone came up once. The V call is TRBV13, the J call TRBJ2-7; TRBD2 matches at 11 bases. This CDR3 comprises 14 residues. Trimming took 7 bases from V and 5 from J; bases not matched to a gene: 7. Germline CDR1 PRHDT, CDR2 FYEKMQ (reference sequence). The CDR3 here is CASTLAGGLNEQYF. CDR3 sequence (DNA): TGTGCCAGCACGTTAGCGGGGGGGCTAAACGAGCAGTACTTC.

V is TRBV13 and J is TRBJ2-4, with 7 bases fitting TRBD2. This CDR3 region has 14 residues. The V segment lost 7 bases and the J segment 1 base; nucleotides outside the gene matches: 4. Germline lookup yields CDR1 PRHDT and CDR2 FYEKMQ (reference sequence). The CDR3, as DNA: TGTGCCAGCACCAGCGGGGTTGCCAAAAACATTCAGTACTTC. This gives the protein CASTSGVAKNIQYF. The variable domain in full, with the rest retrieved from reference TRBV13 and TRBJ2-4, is AAGVIQSPRHLIKEKRETATLKCYPIPRHDTVYWYQQGPGQDPQFLISFYEKMQSDKGSIPDRFSAQQFSDYHSELNMSSLELGDSALYFCASTSGVAKNIQYFGAGTRLSVL.

The CDR3 nucleotides are TGTGCCAGCAGTTCCCGACAGCCCCGGCGTTACCAAGAGACCCAGTACTTC. Translating it yields CASSSRQPRRYQETQYF. The J gene is TRBJ2-5, the V gene TRBV28, with D possibly being TRBD1 (5 bases). Germline V gene sequence: CDR1 MDHEN, CDR2 SYDVKM. V lost 4 bases, J lost 0 bases, and 18 bases lay in between. This CDR3 is 17 amino acids long.

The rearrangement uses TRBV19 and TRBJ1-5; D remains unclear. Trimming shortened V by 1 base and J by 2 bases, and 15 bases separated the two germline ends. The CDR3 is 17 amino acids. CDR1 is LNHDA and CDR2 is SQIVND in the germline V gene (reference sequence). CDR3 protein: CASSIVVGQRGNQPQHF. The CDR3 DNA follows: TGTGCCAGTAGTATAGTCGTGGGCCAACGAGGCAATCAGCCCCAGCATTTT. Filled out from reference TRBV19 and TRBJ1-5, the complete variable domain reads DGGITQSPKYLFRKEGQNVTLSCEQNLNHDAMYWYRQDPGQGLRLIYYSQIVNDFQKGDIAEGYSVSREKKESFPLTVTSAQKNPTAFYLCASSIVVGQRGNQPQHFGDGTRLSIL.

CDR3 DNA sequence: TGTGCCAGCTCATCTTCCGGGACAGGGTTTCTGTACTTC. This translates into CASSSSGTGFLYF. The rearrangement links TRBV27 to TRBJ2-7; 9 nucleotides match TRBD1. Germline CDR1 MNHEY, CDR2 SMNVEV (reference sequence). CDR3 length: 13 amino acids. V lost 8 bases to trimming and J lost 12 bases; unmatched junction nucleotides: 14.

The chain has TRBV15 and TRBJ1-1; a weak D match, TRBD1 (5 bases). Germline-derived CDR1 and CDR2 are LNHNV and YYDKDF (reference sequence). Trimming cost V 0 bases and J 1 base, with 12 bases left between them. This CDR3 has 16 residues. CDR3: CATSRDPWGPNTEAFF. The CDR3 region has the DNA TGTGCCACCAGCAGAGATCCCTGGGGCCCGAACACTGAAGCTTTCTTT.

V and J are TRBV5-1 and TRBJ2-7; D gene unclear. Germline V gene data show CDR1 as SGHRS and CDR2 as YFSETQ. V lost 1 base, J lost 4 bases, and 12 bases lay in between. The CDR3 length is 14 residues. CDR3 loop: CASSLSKGGYEQYF. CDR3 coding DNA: TGCGCCAGCAGCTTGTCGAAGGGTGGGTACGAGCAGTACTTC.

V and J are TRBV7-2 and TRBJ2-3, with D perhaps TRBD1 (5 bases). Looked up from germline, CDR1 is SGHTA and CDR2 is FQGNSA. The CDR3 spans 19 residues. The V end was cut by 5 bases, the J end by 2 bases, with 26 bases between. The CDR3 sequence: CASSEFRDVRVPPTDTQYF. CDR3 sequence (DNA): TGTGCCAGCAGCGAGTTCCGAGACGTCAGGGTTCCCCCCACAGATACGCAGTATTTT.

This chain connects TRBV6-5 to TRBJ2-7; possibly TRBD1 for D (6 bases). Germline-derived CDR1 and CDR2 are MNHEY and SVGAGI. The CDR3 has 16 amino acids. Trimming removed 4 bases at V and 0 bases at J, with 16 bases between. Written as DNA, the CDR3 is TGTGCCAGCAGTTTGGCCCCCAGGACAGCCTCCTACGAGCAGTACTTC. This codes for CASSLAPRTASYEQYF.

CDR3: CASSYGAGYNSPLHF. In DNA form, the CDR3 reads TGTGCCAGCAGTTACGGCGCAGGCTATAATTCACCCCTCCACTTT. The V call is TRBV6-5, the J call TRBJ1-6; D gene uncertain. The CDR3 sequence is 15 residues long. The germline V gene has CDR1 MNHEY and CDR2 SVGAGI. V lost 2 bases and J 3 bases, leaving 8 bases between the germline ends.

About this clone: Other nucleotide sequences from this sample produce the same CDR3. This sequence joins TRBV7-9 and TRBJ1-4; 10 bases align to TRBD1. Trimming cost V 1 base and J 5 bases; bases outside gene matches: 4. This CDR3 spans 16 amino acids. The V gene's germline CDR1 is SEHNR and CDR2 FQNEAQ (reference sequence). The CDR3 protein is CASSLVGTGVNEKLFF. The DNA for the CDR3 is TGTGCCAGCAGCTTAGTGGGGACAGGGGTGAATGAAAAACTGTTTTTT. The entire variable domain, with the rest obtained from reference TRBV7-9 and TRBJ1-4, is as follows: DTGVSQNPRHKITKRGQNVTFRCDPISEHNRLYWYRQTLGQGPEFLTYFQNEAQLEKSRLLSDRFSAERPKGSFSTLEIQRTEQGDSAMYLCASSLVGTGVNEKLFFGSGTQLSVL.

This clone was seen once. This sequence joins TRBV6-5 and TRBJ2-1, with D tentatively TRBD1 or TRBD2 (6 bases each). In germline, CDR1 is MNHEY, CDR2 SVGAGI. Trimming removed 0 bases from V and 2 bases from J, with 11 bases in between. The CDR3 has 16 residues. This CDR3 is CASSYSVEGAYNEQFF. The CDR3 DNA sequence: TGTGCCAGCAGTTACTCGGTGGAGGGGGCCTACAATGAGCAGTTCTTC.

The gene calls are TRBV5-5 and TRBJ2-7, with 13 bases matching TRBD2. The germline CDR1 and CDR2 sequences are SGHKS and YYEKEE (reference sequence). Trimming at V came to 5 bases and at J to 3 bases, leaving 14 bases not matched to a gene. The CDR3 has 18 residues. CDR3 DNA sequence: TGTGCCAGCAGTTCCGGATGGACTAGCGGGAGAGGCCGCTACGAGCAGTACTTC. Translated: CASSSGWTSGRGRYEQYF. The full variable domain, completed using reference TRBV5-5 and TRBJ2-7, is DAGVTQSPTHLIKTRGQQVTLRCSPISGHKSVSWYQQVLGQGPQFIFQYYEKEERGRGNFPDRFSARQFPNYSSELNVNALLLGDSALYLCASSSGWTSGRGRYEQYFGPGTRLTVT.

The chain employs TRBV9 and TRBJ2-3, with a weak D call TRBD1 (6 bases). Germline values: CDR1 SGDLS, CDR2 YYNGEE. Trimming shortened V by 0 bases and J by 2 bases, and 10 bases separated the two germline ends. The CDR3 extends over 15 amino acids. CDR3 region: CASSVDRGITDTQYF. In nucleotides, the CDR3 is TGTGCCAGCAGCGTAGATAGGGGGATCACAGATACGCAGTATTTT.

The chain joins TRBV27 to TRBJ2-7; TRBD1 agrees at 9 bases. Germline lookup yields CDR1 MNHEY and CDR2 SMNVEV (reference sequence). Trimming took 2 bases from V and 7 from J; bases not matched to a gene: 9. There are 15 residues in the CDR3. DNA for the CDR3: TGTGCCAGCAGTTTAACAGGGGGCGGCTTCGGGGAGCAGTACTTC. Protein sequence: CASSLTGGGFGEQYF.

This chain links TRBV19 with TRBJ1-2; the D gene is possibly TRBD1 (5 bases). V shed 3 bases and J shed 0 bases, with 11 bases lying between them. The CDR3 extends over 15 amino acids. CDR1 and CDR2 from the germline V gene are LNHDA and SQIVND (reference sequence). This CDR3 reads CASSIDSDSNYGYTF. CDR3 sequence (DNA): TGTGCCAGTAGTATCGACAGCGACTCTAACTATGGCTACACCTTC.

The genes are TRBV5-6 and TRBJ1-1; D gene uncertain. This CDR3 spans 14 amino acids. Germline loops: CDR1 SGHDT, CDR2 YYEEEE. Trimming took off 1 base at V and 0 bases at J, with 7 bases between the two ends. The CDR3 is CASSLTVVNTEAFF. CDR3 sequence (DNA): TGTGCCAGCAGCTTGACAGTAGTGAACACTGAAGCTTTCTTT.

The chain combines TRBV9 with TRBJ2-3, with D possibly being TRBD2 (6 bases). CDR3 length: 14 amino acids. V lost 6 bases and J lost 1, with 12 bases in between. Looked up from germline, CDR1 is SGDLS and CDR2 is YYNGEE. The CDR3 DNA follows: TGTGCCAGCACGTCGGGAGTTGGCACAGATACGCAGTATTTT. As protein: CASTSGVGTDTQYF.

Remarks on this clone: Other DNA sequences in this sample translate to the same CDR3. The DNA for the CDR3 is TGTGCCAGCACCGGAGACTACGAGCAGTACTTC. The encoded protein is CASTGDYEQYF. The rearrangement joins TRBV7-9 to TRBJ2-7; D is unresolved. V was pared by 7 bases and J by 3 bases, with 7 bases between. CDR3 length: 11 residues. Per germline, CDR1 SEHNR and CDR2 FQNEAQ (reference sequence).

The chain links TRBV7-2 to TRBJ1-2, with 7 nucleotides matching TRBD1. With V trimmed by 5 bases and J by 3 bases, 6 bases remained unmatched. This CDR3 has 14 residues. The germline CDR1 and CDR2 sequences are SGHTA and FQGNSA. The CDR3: CASSETGLDYGYTF. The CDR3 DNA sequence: TGTGCCAGCAGCGAGACAGGGTTGGACTATGGCTACACCTTC.

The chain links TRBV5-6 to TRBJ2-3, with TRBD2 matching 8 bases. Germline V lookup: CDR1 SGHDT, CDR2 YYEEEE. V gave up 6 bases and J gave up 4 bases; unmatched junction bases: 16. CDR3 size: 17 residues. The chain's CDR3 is CASTSDPDSGGPDTQYF. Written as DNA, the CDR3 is TGTGCCAGCACCTCCGACCCAGACAGCGGGGGACCAGATACGCAGTATTTT.

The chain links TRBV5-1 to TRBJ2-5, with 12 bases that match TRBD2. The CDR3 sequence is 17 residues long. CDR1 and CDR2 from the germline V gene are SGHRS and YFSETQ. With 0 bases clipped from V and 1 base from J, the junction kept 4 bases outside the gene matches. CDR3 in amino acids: CASSLGLAGAVQETQYF. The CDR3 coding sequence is TGCGCCAGCAGCTTGGGACTAGCGGGGGCTGTCCAAGAGACCCAGTACTTC.

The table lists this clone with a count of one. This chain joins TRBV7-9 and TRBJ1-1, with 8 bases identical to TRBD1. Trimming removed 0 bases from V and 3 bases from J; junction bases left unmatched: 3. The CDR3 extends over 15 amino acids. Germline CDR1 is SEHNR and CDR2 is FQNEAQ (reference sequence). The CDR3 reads CASSLANRGDTEAFF. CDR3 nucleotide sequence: TGTGCCAGCAGCTTAGCCAACAGGGGGGACACTGAAGCTTTCTTT.

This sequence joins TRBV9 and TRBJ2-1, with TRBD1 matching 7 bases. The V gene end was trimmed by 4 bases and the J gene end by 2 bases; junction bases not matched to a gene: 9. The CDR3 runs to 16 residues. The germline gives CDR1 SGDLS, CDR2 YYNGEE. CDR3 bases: TGTGCCAGCAGCCCCGAGGGGGCCCTAGCCTACAATGAGCAGTTCTTC. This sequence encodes CASSPEGALAYNEQFF. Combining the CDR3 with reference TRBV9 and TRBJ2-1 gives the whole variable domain DSGVTQTPKHLITATGQRVTLRCSPRSGDLSVYWYQQSLDQGLQFLIQYYNGEERAKGNILERFSAQQFPDLHSELNLSSLELGDSALYFCASSPEGALAYNEQFFGPGTRLTVL.

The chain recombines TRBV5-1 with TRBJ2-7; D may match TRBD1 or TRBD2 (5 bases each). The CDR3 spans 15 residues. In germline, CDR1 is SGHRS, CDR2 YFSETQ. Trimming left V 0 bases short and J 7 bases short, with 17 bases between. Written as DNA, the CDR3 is TGCGCCAGCAGCTTGGTCGGGGCCCCTGGACGGGAGCAGTACTTC. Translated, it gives CASSLVGAPGREQYF.